Sequencing of this TCR beta chain was carried out in a study of spatial heterogeneity in lung cancer. Indicated time point: sample taken at primary tumor resection. Frozen PBMC, nontumor lung or tumor provided whole RNA, which was sequenced unsorted. This clonotype has ten or more counts. Its antigen is currently unknown. The presence of a unique molecular identifier marked each TCR cDNA molecule. TCRdb re-called the 5' RACE reads through MiXCR, storing one row per CDR3 protein. The sample has tens of thousands of distinct CDR3 sequences; around 5.2% are singletons. In germline, CDR1 is SGHNT, CDR2 YENEEA. V lost 5 bases to trimming and J lost 4 bases, with 9 bases between them. This CDR3 is 13 amino acids long. General study findings and limits: Blood contained ubiquitous expanded tumor TCRs more at resection than at follow-up.

Specimen: PBMCs, collected at surgery. This rearrangement joins TRBV11-3 to TRBJ2-1; D not certain. This clonotype was obtained from a female donor with early-stage non-small cell lung cancer. Here the CDR3 reads CASSTRRYNEQFF. The DNA for the CDR3 is TGTGCCAGCAGCACACGACGATACAATGAGCAGTTCTTC.